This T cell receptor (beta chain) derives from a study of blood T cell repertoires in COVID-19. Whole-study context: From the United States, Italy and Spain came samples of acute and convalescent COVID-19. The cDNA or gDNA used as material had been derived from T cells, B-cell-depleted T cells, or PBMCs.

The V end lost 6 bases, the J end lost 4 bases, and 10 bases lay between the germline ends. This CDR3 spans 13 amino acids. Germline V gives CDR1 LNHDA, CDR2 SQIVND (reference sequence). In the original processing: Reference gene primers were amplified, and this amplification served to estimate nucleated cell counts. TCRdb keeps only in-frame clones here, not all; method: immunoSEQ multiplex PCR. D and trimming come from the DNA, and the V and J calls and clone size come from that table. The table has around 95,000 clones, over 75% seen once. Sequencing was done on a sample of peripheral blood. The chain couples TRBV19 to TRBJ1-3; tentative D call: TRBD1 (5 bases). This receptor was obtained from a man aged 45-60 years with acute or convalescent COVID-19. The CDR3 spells CASRAAGGNTIYF. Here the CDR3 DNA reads TGTGCCAGTAGGGCGGCAGGGGGAAACACCATATATTTT.